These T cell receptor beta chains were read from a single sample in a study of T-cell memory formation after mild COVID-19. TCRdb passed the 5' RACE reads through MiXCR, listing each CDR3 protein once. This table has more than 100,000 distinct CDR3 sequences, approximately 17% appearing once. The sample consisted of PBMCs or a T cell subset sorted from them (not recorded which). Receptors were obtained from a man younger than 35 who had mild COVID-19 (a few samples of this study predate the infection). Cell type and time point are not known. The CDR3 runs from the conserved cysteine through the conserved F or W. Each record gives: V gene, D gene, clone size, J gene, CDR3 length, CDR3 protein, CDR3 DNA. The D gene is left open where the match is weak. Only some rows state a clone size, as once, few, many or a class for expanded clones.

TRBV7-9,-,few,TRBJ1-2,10,CASGNYGYTF,TGTGCCAGCGGGAACTATGGCTACACCTTC
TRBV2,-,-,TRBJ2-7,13,CASSRRGAYEQYF,TGTGCCAGCAGTCGCCGAGGGGCGTACGAGCAGTACTTC
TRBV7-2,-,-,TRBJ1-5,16,CASSLAPPVLNQPQHF,TGTGCCAGCAGCTTAGCCCCCCCAGTGCTGAATCAGCCCCAGCATTTT
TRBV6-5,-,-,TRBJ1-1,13,CASRGMRGTEAFF,TGTGCCAGCAGAGGAATGAGGGGTACTGAAGCTTTCTTT
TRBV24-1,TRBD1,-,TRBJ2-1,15,CATSDHRDSYNEQFF,TGTGCCACCAGTGATCACCGGGACAGTTACAATGAGCAGTTCTTC
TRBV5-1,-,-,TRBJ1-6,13,CASSLGAESPLHF,TGCGCCAGCAGCTTGGGGGCGGAATCACCCCTCCACTTT
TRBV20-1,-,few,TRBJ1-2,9,CSASFGYTF,TGCAGTGCTAGTTTCGGCTACACCTTC
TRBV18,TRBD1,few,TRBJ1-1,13,CASSPSDRGAAFF,TGTGCCAGCTCACCATCGGACAGGGGGGCAGCTTTCTTT
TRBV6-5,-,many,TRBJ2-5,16,CASSYVQGRGKETQYF,TGTGCCAGCAGTTACGTACAGGGACGGGGGAAAGAGACCCAGTACTTC
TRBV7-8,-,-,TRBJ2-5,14,CASSFLTVGETQYF,TGTGCCAGCAGCTTCCTGACTGTGGGCGAGACCCAGTACTTC
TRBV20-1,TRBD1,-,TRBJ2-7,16,CSARNPRDRTSYEQYF,TGCAGTGCTAGAAACCCCCGGGACAGGACTTCCTACGAGCAGTACTTC
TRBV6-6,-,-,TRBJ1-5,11,CASSEDQPQHF,TGTGCCAGCAGTGAAGATCAGCCCCAGCATTTT
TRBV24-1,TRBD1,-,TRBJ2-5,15,CATSDFRTGGETQYF,TGTGCCACCAGTGATTTTCGGACAGGGGGGGAGACCCAGTACTTC
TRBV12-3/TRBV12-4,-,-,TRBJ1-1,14,CASSPQGRDTEAFF,TGTGCCAGCAGTCCACAGGGAAGGGACACTGAAGCTTTCTTT
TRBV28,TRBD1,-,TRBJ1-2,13,CASRRGRGYGYTF,TGTGCCAGCAGGAGGGGGCGCGGCTATGGCTACACCTTC
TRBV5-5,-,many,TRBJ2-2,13,CASSLAGTGELFF,TGTGCCAGCAGCTTGGCAGGCACCGGGGAGCTGTTTTTT
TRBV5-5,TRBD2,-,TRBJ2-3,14,CASSPGLARDTQYF,TGTGCCAGCAGCCCGGGACTAGCGAGGGATACGCAGTATTTT
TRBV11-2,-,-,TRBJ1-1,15,CASSLGMTVYTEAFF,TGTGCCAGCAGCTTAGGGATGACAGTTTACACTGAAGCTTTCTTT
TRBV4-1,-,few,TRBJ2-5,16,CASSQDTGGIQETQYF,TGCGCCAGCAGCCAAGATACTGGGGGTATCCAAGAGACCCAGTACTTC
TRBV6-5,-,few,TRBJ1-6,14,CASSYATVHSPLHF,TGTGCCAGCAGTTACGCGACAGTCCATTCACCCCTCCACTTT
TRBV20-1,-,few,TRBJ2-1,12,CSAAFRENEQFF,TGCAGTGCTGCCTTTAGAGAGAATGAGCAGTTCTTC
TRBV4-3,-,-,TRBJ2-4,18,CASSQSYGVILAKNIQYF,TGCGCCAGCAGCCAAAGTTACGGGGTCATCCTAGCCAAAAACATTCAGTACTTC
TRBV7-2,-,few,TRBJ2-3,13,CASSPRVSDTQYF,TGTGCCAGCAGCCCTCGCGTATCAGATACGCAGTATTTT
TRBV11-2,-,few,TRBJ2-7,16,CASILTMGTLDYEQYF,TGTGCCAGCATCCTTACGATGGGGACACTTGACTACGAGCAGTACTTC
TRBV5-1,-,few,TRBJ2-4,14,CASSEQGGEDIQYF,TGCGCCAGCAGCGAGCAGGGAGGAGAAGACATTCAGTACTTC
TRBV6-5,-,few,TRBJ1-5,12,CASSYLGQPQHF,TGTGCCAGCAGTTATCTAGGTCAGCCCCAGCATTTT
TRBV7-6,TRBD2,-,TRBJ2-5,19,CASSLRTSGGALKLETQYF,TGTGCCAGCAGCCTCCGGACTAGCGGGGGGGCCCTGAAGCTAGAGACCCAGTACTTC
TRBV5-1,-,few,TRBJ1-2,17,CASSLVPGWINSYGYTF,TGCGCCAGCAGCTTGGTTCCAGGGTGGATCAATAGCTATGGCTACACCTTC
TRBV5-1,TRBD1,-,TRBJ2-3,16,CASSLDPGTGKDTQYF,TGCGCCAGCAGCTTGGATCCCGGGACAGGGAAAGATACGCAGTATTTT
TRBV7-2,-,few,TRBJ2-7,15,CASSPRGTEPYEQYF,TGTGCCAGCAGCCCAAGGGGGACGGAACCCTACGAGCAGTACTTC
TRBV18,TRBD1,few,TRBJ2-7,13,CASLGTGSGEQYF,TGTGCCAGCTTAGGGACAGGGAGTGGCGAGCAGTACTTC
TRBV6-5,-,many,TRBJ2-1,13,CASRWGSYNEQFF,TGTGCCAGCAGATGGGGCTCCTACAATGAGCAGTTCTTC
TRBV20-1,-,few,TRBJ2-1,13,CSATDTSYNEQFF,TGCAGTGCTACGGACACCTCCTACAATGAGCAGTTCTTC
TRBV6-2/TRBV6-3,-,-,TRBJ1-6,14,CASSYLTANSPLHF,TGTGCCAGCAGTTACCTGACAGCTAATTCACCCCTCCACTTT